Listed here is a single T cell receptor beta chain. V gave up 2 bases and J gave up 5 bases; unmatched junction bases: 19. CDR3 length: 19 residues. Germline values: CDR1 SGHTA, CDR2 FQGNSA. This entry belongs to a study of shared T cell receptors in the human thymus. Data came from immunoSEQ multiplex PCR; TCRdb stores just in-frame clones and leaves some out. The sample lists 550,000 to 800,000 clones, 75% to 90% seen once, with roughly 0.01% in the top ten. The same data also contributed to another study, on human thymus T cells. From that study: Immunologically healthy infants in Finland undergoing congenital heart defect surgery were the donors. Thymus was obtained from resections taken during corrective heart surgery. Usage of V and J genes appeared biased in thymic and blood repertoires. There were highly overlapping thymic repertoires among unrelated individuals, as related research reported.

This chain uses TRBV7-2 with TRBJ2-5, with 8 positions matching TRBD2. The receptor was isolated from a girl less than two years old with a congenital heart defect. Sequenced sample: thymocytes. The CDR3: CASSLYSLSRDTGGETQYF. In DNA form, the CDR3 reads TGTGCCAGCAGCTTATACTCCCTAAGTAGGGACACGGGAGGGGAGACCCAGTACTTC.